This T cell receptor (beta chain) was sequenced during a study of blood T cell repertoires in COVID-19. Data came from immunoSEQ multiplex PCR; TCRdb stores just in-frame clones and leaves some out. Counted here are 260,000 or so clones, approximately 91% occurring once; the ten biggest clones make up more than 7.5%. Germline V lookup: CDR1 MNHEY, CDR2 SVGEGT. The CDR3 runs to 15 residues. The trim removed 6 bases at V and 2 bases at J, leaving 4 bases unmatched. This clonotype was sampled from a man aged 18 to 30 with active or convalescent COVID-19. The chain employs TRBV6-2 or TRBV6-3 and TRBJ2-3, with 11 positions matching TRBD2. Sample: peripheral blood. The CDR3 nucleotides are TGTGCCAGCAGCTTAGCGGGGGGGCACACAGATACGCAGTATTTT. This sequence encodes CASSLAGGHTDTQYF.